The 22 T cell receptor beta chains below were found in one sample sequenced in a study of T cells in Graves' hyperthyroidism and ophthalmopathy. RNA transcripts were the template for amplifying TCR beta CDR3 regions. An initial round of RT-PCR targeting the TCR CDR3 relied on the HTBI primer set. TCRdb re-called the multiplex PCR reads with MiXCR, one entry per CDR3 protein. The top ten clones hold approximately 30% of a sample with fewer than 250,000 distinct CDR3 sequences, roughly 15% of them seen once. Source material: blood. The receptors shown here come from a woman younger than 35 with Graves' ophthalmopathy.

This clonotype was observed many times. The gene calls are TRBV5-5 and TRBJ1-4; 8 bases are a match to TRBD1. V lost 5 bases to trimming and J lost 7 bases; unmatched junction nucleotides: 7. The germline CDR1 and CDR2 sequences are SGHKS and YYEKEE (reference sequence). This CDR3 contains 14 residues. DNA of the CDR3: TGTGCCAGCAGGATACAGGGGGTTGGTGAAAAACTGTTTTTT. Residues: CASRIQGVGEKLFF.

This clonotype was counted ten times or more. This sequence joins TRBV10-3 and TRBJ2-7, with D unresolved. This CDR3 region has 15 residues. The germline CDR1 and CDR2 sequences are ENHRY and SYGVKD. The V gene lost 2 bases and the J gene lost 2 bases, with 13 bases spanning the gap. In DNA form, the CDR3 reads TGTGCCATCAGTGAGGGGATTGGAAAGACCTACGAGCAGTACTTC. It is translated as CAISEGIGKTYEQYF.

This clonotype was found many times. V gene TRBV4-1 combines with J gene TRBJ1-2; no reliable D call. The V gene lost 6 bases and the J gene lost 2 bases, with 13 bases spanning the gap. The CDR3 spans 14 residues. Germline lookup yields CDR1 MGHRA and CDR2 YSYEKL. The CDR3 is CASSPVDRNYGYTF. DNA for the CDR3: TGCGCCAGCAGTCCCGTAGACCGAAACTATGGCTACACCTTC.

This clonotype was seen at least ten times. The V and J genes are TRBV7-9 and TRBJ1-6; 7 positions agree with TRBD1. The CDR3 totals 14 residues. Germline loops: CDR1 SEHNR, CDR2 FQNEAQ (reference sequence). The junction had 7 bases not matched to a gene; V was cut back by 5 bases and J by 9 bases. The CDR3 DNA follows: TGTGCCAGCAGCCGACAGGGTGTGAGTTCACCCCTCCACTTT. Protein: CASSRQGVSSPLHF. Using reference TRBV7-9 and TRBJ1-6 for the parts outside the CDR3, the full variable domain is DTGVSQNPRHKITKRGQNVTFRCDPISEHNRLYWYRQTLGQGPEFLTYFQNEAQLEKSRLLSDRFSAERPKGSFSTLEIQRTEQGDSAMYLCASSRQGVSSPLHFGNGTRLTVT.

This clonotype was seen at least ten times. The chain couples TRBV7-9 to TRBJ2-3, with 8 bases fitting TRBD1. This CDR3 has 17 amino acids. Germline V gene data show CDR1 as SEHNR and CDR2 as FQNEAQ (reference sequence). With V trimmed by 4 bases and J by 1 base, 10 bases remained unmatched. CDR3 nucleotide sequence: TGTGCCAGCAGCTCAATTCTGGGGACAGGAGGCACAGATACGCAGTATTTT. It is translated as CASSSILGTGGTDTQYF.

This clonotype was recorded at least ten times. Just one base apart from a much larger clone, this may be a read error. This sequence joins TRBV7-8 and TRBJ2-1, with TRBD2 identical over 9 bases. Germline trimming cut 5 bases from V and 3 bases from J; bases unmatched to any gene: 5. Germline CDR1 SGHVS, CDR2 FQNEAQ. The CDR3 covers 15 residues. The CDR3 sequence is CASSQTSGLYNEQFF. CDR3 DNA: TGTGCCAGCAGCCAGACTAGCGGACTCTACAATGAGCAGTTCTTC.

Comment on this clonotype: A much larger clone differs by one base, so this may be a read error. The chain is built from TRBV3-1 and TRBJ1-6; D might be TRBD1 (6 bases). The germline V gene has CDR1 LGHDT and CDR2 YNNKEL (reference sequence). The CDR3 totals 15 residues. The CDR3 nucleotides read TGTGCCAGCAGCCAAGACTGGGGGGCCCAAGGTCCCCTCCGCTTT. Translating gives CASSQDWGAQGPLRF.

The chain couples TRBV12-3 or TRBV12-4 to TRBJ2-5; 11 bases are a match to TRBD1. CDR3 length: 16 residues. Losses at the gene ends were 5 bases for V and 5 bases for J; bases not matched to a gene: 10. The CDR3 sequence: CASSKDRDRGRETQYF. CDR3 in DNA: TGTGCCAGCAGTAAGGACCGGGACAGGGGGAGGGAGACCCAGTACTTC.

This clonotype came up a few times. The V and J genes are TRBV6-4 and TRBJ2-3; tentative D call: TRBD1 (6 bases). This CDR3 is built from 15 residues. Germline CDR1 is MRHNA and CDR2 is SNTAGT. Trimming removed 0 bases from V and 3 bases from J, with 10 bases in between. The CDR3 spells CASSDSDRLTDTQYF. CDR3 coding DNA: TGTGCCAGCAGTGACTCGGACAGATTAACAGATACGCAGTATTTT.

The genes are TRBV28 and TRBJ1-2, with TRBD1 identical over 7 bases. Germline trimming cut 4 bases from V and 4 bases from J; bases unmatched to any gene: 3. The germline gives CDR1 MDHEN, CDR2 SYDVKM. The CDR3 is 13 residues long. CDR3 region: CASSSTGSYGYTF. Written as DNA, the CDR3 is TGTGCCAGCAGTTCGACAGGGAGCTATGGCTACACCTTC.

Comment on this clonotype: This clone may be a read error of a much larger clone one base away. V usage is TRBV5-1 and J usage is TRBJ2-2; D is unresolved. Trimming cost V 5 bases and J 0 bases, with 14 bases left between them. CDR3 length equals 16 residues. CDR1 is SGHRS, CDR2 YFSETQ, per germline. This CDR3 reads CASRLTAPANTGELFF. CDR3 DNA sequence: TGCGCCAGCAGATTGACGGCTCCCGCGAACACCGGGGAGCTGTTTTTT.

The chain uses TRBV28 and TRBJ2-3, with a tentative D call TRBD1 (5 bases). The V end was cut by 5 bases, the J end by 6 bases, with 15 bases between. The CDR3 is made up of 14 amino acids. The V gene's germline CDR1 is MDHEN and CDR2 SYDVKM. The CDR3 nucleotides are TGTGCCAGCAGTAGGGCAGGGAAGATGGATACGCAGTATTTT. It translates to CASSRAGKMDTQYF.

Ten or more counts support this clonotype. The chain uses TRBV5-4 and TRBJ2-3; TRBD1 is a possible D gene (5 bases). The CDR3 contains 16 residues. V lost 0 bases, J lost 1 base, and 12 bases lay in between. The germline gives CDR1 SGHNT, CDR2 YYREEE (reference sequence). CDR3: CASSLEGRRGTDTQYF. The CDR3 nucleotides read TGTGCCAGCAGCTTGGAGGGGCGAAGAGGCACAGATACGCAGTATTTT. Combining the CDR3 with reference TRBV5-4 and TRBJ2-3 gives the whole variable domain ETGVTQSPTHLIKTRGQQVTLRCSSQSGHNTVSWYQQALGQGPQFIFQYYREEENGRGNFPPRFSGLQFPNYSSELNVNALELDDSALYLCASSLEGRRGTDTQYFGPGTRLTVL.

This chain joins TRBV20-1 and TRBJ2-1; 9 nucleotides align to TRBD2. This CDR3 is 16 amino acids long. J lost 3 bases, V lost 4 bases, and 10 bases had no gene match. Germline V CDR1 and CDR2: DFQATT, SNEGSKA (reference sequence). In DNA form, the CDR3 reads TGCAGTGCTATAGACCGTAGCGGGAGCTTCTACAATGAGCAGTTCTTC. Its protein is CSAIDRSGSFYNEQFF.

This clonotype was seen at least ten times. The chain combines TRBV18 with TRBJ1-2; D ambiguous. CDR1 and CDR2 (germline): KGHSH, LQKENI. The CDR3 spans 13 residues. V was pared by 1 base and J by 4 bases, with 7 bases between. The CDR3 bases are TGTGCCAGCTCACCACGGGGTCCCTATGGCTACACCTTC. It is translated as CASSPRGPYGYTF.

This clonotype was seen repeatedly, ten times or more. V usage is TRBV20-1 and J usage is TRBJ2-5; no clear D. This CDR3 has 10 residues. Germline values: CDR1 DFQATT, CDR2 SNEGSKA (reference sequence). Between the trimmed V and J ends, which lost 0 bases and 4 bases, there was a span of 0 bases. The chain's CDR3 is CSAREETQYF. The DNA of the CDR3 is TGCAGTGCTAGAGAAGAGACCCAGTACTTC.

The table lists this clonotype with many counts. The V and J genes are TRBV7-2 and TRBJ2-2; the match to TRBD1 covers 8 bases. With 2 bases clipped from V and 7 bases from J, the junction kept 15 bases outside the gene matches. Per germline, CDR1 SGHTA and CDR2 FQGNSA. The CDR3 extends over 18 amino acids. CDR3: CASSLRTRAGGFVGELFF. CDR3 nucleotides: TGTGCCAGCAGCTTACGAACCCGGGCAGGGGGCTTTGTCGGGGAGCTGTTTTTT.

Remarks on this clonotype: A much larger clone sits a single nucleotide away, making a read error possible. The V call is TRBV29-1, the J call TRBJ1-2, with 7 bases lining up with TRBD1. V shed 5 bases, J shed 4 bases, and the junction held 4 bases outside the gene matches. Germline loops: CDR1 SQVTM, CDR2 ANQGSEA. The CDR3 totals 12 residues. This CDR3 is CSVTTGAYGYTF. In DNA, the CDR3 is TGCAGCGTTACAACAGGGGCCTATGGCTACACCTTC.

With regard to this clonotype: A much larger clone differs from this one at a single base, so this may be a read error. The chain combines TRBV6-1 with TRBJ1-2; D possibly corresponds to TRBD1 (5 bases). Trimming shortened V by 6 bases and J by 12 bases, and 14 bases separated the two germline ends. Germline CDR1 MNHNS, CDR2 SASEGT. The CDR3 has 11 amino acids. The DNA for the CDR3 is TGTGCCAGCAGCCCACGTCGGGGCCACACCTTC. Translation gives CASSPRRGHTF.

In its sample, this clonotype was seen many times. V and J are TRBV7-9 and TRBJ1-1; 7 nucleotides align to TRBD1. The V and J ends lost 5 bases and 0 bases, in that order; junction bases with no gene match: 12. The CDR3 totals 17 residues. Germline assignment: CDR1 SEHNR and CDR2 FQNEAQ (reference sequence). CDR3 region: CASSSIPGQPMNTEAFF. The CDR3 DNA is TGTGCCAGCAGCAGCATCCCGGGACAGCCCATGAACACTGAAGCTTTCTTT. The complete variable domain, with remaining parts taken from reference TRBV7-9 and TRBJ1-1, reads DTGVSQNPRHKITKRGQNVTFRCDPISEHNRLYWYRQTLGQGPEFLTYFQNEAQLEKSRLLSDRFSAERPKGSFSTLEIQRTEQGDSAMYLCASSSIPGQPMNTEAFFGQGTRLTVV.

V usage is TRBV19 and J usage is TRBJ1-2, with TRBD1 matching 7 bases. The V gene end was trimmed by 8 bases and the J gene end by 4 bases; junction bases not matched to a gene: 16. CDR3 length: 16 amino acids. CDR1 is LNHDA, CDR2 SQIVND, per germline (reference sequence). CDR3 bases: TGTGCCAGTCGAGAGACAGACAGGGAGGGAGGCTATGGCTACACCTTC. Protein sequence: CASRETDREGGYGYTF.

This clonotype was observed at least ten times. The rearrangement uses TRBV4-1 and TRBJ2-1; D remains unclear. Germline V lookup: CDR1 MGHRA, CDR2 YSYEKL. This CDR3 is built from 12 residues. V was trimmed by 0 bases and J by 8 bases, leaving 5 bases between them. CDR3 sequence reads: CASSQERDEQFF. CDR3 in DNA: TGCGCCAGCAGCCAAGAACGGGATGAGCAGTTCTTC.